Listed below are T cell receptor beta chains from one sample, sequenced in a study of cytomegalovirus exposure and HLA in healthy donors. The method was immunoSEQ multiplex PCR; TCRdb's version includes in-frame clones alone and lacks a portion of them. The sample holds around 250,000 clones, 90% seen once. Sequenced material: PBMCs. The receptors were sampled from a woman under 30 in good health and CMV-seronegative. Both conserved end residues are part of each CDR3. The D gene is left open where the match is weak. Size is omitted from some rows. Given values are once, few, many or a class for expanded clones.

V gene	J gene	D gene	clone size	CDR3 DNA	CDR3 protein
TRBV7-6	TRBJ1-5	TRBD1	NA	TGTGCCAGCAGCTTTAGTGACAGGGGGAATCAGCCCCAGCATTTT	CASSFSDRGNQPQHF
TRBV4-1	TRBJ1-1	NA	NA	TGCGCCAGCAGCCAAGATGGGCAGGGGAACACTGAAGCTTTCTTT	CASSQDGQGNTEAFF
TRBV19	TRBJ2-7	NA	NA	TGTGCCAGTAGGGATACGGGACAAAGGGACGAGCAGTACTTC	CASRDTGQRDEQYF
TRBV2	TRBJ1-1	NA	NA	TGTGCCAGCAGTAGGATCAGGGAAAACACTGAAGCTTTCTTT	CASSRIRENTEAFF
TRBV2	TRBJ1-6	TRBD1	few	TGTGCCAGCAGTGGGGAGGGGACAGGGGTTTCACCCCTCCACTTT	CASSGEGTGVSPLHF
TRBV2	TRBJ2-7	NA	NA	TGTGCCAGCAGTGTACCCGGCGAGCAGTACTTC	CASSVPGEQYF
TRBV7-9	TRBJ2-7	TRBD1	NA	TGTGCCAGCAGCTCAACATTATCGCGGACAGGGCGGGCCGAGCAGTACTTC	CASSSTLSRTGRAEQYF
TRBV27	TRBJ2-5	TRBD2	NA	TGTGCCAGCAGTTGGCTAGCGGGGGGGCAAGAGACCCAGTACTTC	CASSWLAGGQETQYF
TRBV14	TRBJ2-5	TRBD1	NA	TGTGCCAGCAGCCGACAGGGGCCAGGGACCCAGTACTTC	CASSRQGPGTQYF
TRBV6-1	TRBJ1-1	NA	NA	TGTGCCAGCACCATGGCCAGGGGTAACACTGAAGCTTTCTTT	CASTMARGNTEAFF
TRBV29-1	TRBJ1-2	NA	NA	TGCAGCGTTGAAGACCCTCAGGGAAACTATGGCTACACCTTC	CSVEDPQGNYGYTF
TRBV2	TRBJ2-2	TRBD1	NA	TGTGCCAGCAGTGATCAGGGGGACGCGGAGCTGTTTTTT	CASSDQGDAELFF
TRBV7-3	TRBJ1-1	TRBD1	NA	TGTGCCAGCAGCCAGACTGGACAGGGCGCTGAAGCTTTCTTT	CASSQTGQGAEAFF
TRBV6-5	TRBJ1-2	TRBD1	NA	TGTGCCAGCAGTTACTCGCAGACAGGGACAAACTATGGCTACACCTTC	CASSYSQTGTNYGYTF
TRBV25-1	TRBJ1-2	NA	once	TGTGCCAGCAGTGACCCGGGACAATTCTATGGCTACACCTTC	CASSDPGQFYGYTF
TRBV27	TRBJ2-1	TRBD1	once	TGTGCCAGCAGTTTTTCGCCGGGACAGGGGCTCTACAATGAGCAGTTCTTC	CASSFSPGQGLYNEQFF
TRBV19	TRBJ2-1	NA	once	TGTGCCAGTAGTATAGCCCACAGTAATGAGCAGTTCTTC	CASSIAHSNEQFF
TRBV30	TRBJ2-7	TRBD1	NA	TGTGCCTGGATGGACAGGGGAGGCTACGAGCAGTACTTC	CAWMDRGGYEQYF
TRBV6-1	TRBJ1-5	NA	few	TGTGCCAGCAGTTTTTCGACAGATAATCAGCCCCAGCATTTT	CASSFSTDNQPQHF
TRBV29-1	TRBJ1-1	NA	NA	TGCAGCGTTGAGCAAAGGGGTTTCGGCACTGAAGCTTTCTTT	CSVEQRGFGTEAFF
TRBV7-2	TRBJ1-1	TRBD1	NA	TGTGCCAGCAGCAACAGGGGGGGTGAAGCTTTCTTT	CASSNRGGEAFF
TRBV28	TRBJ1-2	NA	once	TGTGCCAGCAGTACCCACCGGGACATAACCTATGGCTACACCTTC	CASSTHRDITYGYTF
TRBV19	TRBJ2-1	TRBD1	NA	TGTGCCAGTAGTATAGGGACAGGCTCCTACAATGAGCAGTTCTTC	CASSIGTGSYNEQFF
TRBV7-2	TRBJ2-7	TRBD2	NA	TGTGCCAGCAGCTTTGTAGCGGGGGGCTCCTACGAGCAGTACTTC	CASSFVAGGSYEQYF
TRBV9	TRBJ2-7	NA	NA	TGTGCCAGCAGCGTAGGGGAGGAATACCTATACGAGCAGTACTTC	CASSVGEEYLYEQYF
TRBV5-6	TRBJ2-3	TRBD1	NA	TGTGCCAGCAGCTACGGACAGGGGAGTTGGGATACGCAGTATTTT	CASSYGQGSWDTQYF
TRBV11-2	TRBJ2-5	NA	NA	TGTGCCAGCAGCCTTGGAGGGGCTACCCAGTACTTC	CASSLGGATQYF
TRBV18	TRBJ1-5	NA	NA	TGTGCCAGCTCACCAGCTAACAGGGTTGATCAGCCCCAGCATTTT	CASSPANRVDQPQHF
TRBV27	TRBJ2-5	NA	NA	TGTGCCAGCCGAACTACGGTCTCCCAAGAGACCCAGTACTTC	CASRTTVSQETQYF
TRBV5-8	TRBJ1-5	NA	NA	TGTGCCAGCAGCCCTGGGGGGTCGGCCCACAATCAGCCCCAGCATTTT	CASSPGGSAHNQPQHF
TRBV5-6	TRBJ2-3	NA	NA	TGTGCCAGCAGCTTGGTACGGGGGAGATACACAGATACGCAGTATTTT	CASSLVRGRYTDTQYF
TRBV4-3	TRBJ2-7	TRBD2	NA	TGCGCCAGCAGCCTGGATCAGCGGGGGGCCTACGAGCAGTACTTC	CASSLDQRGAYEQYF
TRBV13	TRBJ2-2	TRBD2	once	TGTGCCAGCAGCCCCAGTCCGGGGGGGAACACCGGGGAGCTGTTTTTT	CASSPSPGGNTGELFF
TRBV27	TRBJ1-1	TRBD1	NA	TGTGCCAGCAGTTTACTTGGACAGGGGGCAACTGAAGCTTTCTTT	CASSLLGQGATEAFF
TRBV5-4	TRBJ2-5	NA	NA	TGTGCCAGCAGCTTAGGGAGGGAGACCCAGTACTTC	CASSLGRETQYF
TRBV11-2	TRBJ2-2	TRBD2	once	TGTGCCAGCAGCTTACCCCGGTCGGGACTAGGGAACACCGGGGAGCTGTTTTTT	CASSLPRSGLGNTGELFF